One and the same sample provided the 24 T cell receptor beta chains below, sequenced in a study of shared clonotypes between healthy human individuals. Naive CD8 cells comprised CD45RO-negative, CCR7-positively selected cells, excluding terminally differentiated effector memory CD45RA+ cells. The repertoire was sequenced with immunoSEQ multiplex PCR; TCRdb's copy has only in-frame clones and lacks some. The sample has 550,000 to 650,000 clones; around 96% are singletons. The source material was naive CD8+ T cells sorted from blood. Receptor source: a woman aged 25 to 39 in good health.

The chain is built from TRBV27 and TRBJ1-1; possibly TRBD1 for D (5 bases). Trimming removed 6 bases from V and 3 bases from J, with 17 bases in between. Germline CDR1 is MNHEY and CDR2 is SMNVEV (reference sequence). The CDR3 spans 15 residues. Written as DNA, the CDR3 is TGTGCCAGCAGGAGCTTGGGGCCCTTAGACACTGAAGCTTTCTTT. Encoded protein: CASRSLGPLDTEAFF.

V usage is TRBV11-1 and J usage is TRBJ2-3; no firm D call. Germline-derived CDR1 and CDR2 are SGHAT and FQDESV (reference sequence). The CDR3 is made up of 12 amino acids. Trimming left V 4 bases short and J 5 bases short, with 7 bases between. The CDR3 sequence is CASSSPRDTQYF. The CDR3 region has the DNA TGTGCCAGCAGCTCCCCAAGAGATACGCAGTATTTT.

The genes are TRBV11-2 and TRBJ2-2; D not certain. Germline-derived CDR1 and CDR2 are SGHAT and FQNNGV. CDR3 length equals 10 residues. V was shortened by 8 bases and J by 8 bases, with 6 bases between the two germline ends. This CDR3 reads CASEEGELFF. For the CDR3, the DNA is TGTGCCAGCGAGGAGGGGGAGCTGTTTTTT. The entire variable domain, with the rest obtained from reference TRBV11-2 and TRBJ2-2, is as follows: EAGVAQSPRYKIIEKRQSVAFWCNPISGHATLYWYQQILGQGPKLLIQFQNNGVVDDSQLPKDRFSAERLKGVDSTLKIQPAKLEDSAVYLCASEEGELFFGEGSRLTVL.

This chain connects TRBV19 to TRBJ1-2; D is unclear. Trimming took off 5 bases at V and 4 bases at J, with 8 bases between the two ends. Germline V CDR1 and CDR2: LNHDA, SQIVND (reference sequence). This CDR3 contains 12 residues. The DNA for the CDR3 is TGTGCCAGTAGTTCTCCTTCCTATGGCTACACCTTC. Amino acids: CASSSPSYGYTF.

CDR3 nucleotide sequence: TGCGCCAGCAGCCAGGACAGGGCGGCGGGCACTGAAGCTTTCTTT. It yields the protein CASSQDRAAGTEAFF. The chain combines TRBV4-1 with TRBJ1-1; 8 positions match TRBD1. This CDR3 has 15 amino acids. The germline V gene has CDR1 MGHRA and CDR2 YSYEKL. Germline trimming cut 3 bases from V and 4 bases from J; bases unmatched to any gene: 7.

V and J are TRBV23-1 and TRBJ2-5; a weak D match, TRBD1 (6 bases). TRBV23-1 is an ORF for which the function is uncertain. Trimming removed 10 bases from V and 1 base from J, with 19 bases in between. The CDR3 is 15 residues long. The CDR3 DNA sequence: TGCGCCACGCCACTACTCCGGACAGCCCAAGAGACCCAGTACTTC. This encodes CATPLLRTAQETQYF.

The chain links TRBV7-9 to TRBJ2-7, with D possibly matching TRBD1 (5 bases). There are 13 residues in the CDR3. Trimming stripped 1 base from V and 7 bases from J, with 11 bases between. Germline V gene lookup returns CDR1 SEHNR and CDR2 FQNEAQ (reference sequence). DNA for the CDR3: TGTGCCAGCAGCTTAGGCGTGACAGAAGAGCAGTACTTC. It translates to CASSLGVTEEQYF.

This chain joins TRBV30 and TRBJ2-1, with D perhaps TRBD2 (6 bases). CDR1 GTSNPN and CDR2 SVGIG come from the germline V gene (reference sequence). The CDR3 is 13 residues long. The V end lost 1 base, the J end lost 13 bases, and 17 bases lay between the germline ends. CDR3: CAWSAGWRDGQFF. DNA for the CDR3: TGTGCCTGGAGTGCAGGGTGGCGGGACGGCCAGTTCTTC.

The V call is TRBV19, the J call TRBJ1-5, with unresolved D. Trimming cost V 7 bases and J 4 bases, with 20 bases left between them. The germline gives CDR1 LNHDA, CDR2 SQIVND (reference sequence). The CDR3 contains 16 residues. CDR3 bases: TGTGCCAGTACTAGTATATTAGCGACTGCTAATCAGCCCCAGCATTTT. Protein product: CASTSILATANQPQHF.

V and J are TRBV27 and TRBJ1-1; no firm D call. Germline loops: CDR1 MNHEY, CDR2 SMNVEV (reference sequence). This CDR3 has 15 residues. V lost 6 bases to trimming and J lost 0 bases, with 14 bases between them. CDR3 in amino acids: CASSLRNRMNTEAFF. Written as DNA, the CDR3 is TGTGCCAGCAGCCTCAGGAACCGGATGAACACTGAAGCTTTCTTT.

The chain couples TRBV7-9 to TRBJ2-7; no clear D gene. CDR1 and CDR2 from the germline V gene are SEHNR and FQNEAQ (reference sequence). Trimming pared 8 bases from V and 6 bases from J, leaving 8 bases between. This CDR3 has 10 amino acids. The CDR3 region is CASGDSEQYF. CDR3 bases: TGTGCCAGCGGCGATTCCGAGCAGTACTTC. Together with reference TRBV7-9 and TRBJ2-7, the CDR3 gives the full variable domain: DTGVSQNPRHKITKRGQNVTFRCDPISEHNRLYWYRQTLGQGPEFLTYFQNEAQLEKSRLLSDRFSAERPKGSFSTLEIQRTEQGDSAMYLCASGDSEQYFGPGTRLTVT.

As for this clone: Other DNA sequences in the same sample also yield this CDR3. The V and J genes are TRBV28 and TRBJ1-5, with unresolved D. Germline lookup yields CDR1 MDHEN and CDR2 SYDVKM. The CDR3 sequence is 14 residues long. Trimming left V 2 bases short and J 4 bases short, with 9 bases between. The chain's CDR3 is CASSLLGSNQPQHF. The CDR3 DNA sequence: TGTGCCAGCAGTTTACTTGGGTCAAATCAGCCCCAGCATTTT.

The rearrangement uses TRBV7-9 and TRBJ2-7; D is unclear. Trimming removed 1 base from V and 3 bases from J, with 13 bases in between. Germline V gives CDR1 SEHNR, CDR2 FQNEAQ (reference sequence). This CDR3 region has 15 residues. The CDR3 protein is CASSLDIGLSYEQYF. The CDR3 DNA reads TGTGCCAGCAGCTTAGACATCGGTCTGAGCTACGAGCAGTACTTC.

Here the CDR3 reads CASGLAPTEVLNEQFF. The DNA of the CDR3 is TGTGCTAGTGGTTTGGCTCCGACGGAAGTACTAAATGAGCAGTTCTTC. The V and J genes are TRBV12-5 and TRBJ2-1; D unresolved. Per the germline V gene, CDR1 is LGHNT and CDR2 is FRNRAP. This CDR3 is built from 16 residues. Trimming removed 1 base from V and 7 bases from J, with 17 bases in between.

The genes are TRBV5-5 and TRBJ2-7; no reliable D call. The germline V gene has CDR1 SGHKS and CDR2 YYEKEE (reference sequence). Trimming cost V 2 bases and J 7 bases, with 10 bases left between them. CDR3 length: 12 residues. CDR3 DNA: TGTGCCAGCAGCTTAAGGGCTCAAGAGCAGTACTTC. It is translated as CASSLRAQEQYF.

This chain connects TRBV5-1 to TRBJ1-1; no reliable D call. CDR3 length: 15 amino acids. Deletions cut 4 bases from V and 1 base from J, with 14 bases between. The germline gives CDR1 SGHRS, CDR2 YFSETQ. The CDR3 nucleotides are TGCGCCAGCAGCCTAGCCCAGACGGGGAACACTGAAGCTTTCTTT. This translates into CASSLAQTGNTEAFF.

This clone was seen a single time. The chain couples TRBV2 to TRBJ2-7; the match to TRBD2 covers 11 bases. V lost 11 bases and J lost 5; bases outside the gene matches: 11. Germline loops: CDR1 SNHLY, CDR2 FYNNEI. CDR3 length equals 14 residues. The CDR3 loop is CAGHSGRAIDEQYF. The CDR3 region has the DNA TGTGCCGGCCATAGCGGGAGGGCCATTGACGAGCAGTACTTC.

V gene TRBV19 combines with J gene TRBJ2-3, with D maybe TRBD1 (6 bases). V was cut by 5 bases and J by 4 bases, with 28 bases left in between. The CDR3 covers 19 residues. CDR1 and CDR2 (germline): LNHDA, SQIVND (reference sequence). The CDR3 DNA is TGTGCCAGTAGTGAGGACAGTACTGAGACGGGATTCTTCTCAGATACGCAGTATTTT. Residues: CASSEDSTETGFFSDTQYF.

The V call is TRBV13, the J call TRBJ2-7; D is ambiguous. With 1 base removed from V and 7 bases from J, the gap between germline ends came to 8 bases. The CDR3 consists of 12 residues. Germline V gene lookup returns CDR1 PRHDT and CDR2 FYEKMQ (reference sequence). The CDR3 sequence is CASSLDPKEQYF. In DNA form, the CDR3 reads TGTGCCAGCAGCTTAGATCCGAAAGAGCAGTACTTC. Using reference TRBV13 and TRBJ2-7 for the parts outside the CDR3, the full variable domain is AAGVIQSPRHLIKEKRETATLKCYPIPRHDTVYWYQQGPGQDPQFLISFYEKMQSDKGSIPDRFSAQQFSDYHSELNMSSLELGDSALYFCASSLDPKEQYFGPGTRLTVT.

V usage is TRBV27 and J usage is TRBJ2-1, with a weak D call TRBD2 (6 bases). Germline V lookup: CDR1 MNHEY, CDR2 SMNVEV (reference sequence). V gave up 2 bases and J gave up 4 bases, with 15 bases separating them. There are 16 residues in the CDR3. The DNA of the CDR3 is TGTGCCAGCAGTTTAGACGGACTAACAGGATACAATGAGCAGTTCTTC. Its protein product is CASSLDGLTGYNEQFF.

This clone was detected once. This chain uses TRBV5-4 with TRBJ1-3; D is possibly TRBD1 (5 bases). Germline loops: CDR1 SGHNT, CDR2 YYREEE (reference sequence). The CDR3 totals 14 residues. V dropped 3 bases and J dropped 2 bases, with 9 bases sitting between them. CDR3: CASSSGTAGNTIYF. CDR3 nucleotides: TGTGCCAGCAGCTCAGGGACGGCTGGAAACACCATATATTTT.

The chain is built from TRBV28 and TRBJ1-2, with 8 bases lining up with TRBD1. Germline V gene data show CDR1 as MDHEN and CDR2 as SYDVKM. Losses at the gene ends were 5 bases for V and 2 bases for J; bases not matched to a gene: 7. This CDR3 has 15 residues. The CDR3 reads CASSPGQGENYGYTF. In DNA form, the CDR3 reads TGTGCCAGCAGTCCCGGACAGGGTGAGAACTATGGCTACACCTTC.

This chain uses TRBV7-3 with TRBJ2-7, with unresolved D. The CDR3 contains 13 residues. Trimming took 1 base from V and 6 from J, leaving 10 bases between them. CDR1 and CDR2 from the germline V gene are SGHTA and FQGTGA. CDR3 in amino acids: CASSLRHGIEQYF. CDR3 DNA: TGTGCCAGCAGCTTAAGGCATGGGATCGAGCAGTACTTC. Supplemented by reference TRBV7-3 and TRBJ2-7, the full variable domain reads GAGVSQTPSNKVTEKGKYVELRCDPISGHTALYWYRQSLGQGPEFLIYFQGTGAADDSGLPNDRFFAVRPEGSVSTLKIQRTERGDSAVYLCASSLRHGIEQYFGPGTRLTVT.

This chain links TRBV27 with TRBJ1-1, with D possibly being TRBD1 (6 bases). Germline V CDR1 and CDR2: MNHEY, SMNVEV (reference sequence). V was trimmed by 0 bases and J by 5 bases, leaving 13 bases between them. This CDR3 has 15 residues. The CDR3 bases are TGTGCCAGCAGTTTATCTGGGGGGCGTGGGACTGAAGCTTTCTTT. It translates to CASSLSGGRGTEAFF.